Below are 18 T cell receptor beta chains sequenced from a single sample in a study of breast tumors, draining lymph nodes, adjacent tissues listed by TCRdb under 2016. Library preparation was by multiplex PCR. The run used an Illumina HiSeq 2000. The public reads were reanalyzed by TCRdb: fastp trimming at Q25, MiXCR alignment, in-frame beta chains only. Entries are consolidated by CDR3 protein sequence, retaining the most common genes and DNA. In this sample the table shows 20,000 to 30,000 distinct CDR3 sequences, 20% to 25% of which occur a single time. The top ten clones comprise roughly 13% of the sample. The specimen was breast tumor tissue. The receptors were gathered from a female donor with breast cancer. Some clones in this sample may be carry-over from other donors' samples.

The chain is built from TRBV15 and TRBJ2-4; 9 bases match TRBD1. Trimming removed 9 bases from V and 5 bases from J; junction bases left unmatched: 20. The germline CDR1 and CDR2 sequences are LNHNV and YYDKDF (reference sequence). CDR3 length equals 18 residues. CDR3 sequence: CATAGDNRDRVLENIQYF. The CDR3 DNA sequence: TGTGCCACAGCAGGAGATAACCGGGACAGGGTGCTCGAAAACATTCAGTACTTC.

This clonotype appeared many times. J is TRBJ2-3 and V is TRBV9; D is undetermined. This CDR3 spans 14 amino acids. V lost 0 bases and J 8 bases, leaving 13 bases between the germline ends. CDR1 is SGDLS, CDR2 YYNGEE, per germline. The CDR3 region is CASSVDPRRGTQYF. The DNA of the CDR3 is TGTGCCAGCAGCGTAGACCCCCGGCGCGGTACGCAGTATTTT.

This clonotype was recorded many times. V gene TRBV30 combines with J gene TRBJ1-4, with 7 bases that match TRBD1. Germline loops: CDR1 GTSNPN, CDR2 SVGIG (reference sequence). The CDR3 loop spans 16 amino acids. J lost 4 bases, V lost 3 bases, and 11 bases had no gene match. The CDR3 is CAWSPTNRGLNEKLFF. The CDR3 DNA sequence: TGTGCCTGGAGCCCGACCAACAGGGGACTTAATGAAAAACTGTTTTTT.

In this sample, this clonotype turned up many times. The CDR3 loop reads CASSLALVAVQETQYF. The CDR3 bases are TGTGCCAGCAGCTTAGCATTGGTAGCGGTCCAAGAGACCCAGTACTTC. This chain uses TRBV7-2 with TRBJ2-5, with D tentatively TRBD2 (6 bases). The CDR3 totals 16 residues. The germline V and J ends were trimmed by 0 bases and 1 base, with 12 bases remaining between them. In germline, CDR1 is SGHTA, CDR2 FQGNSA. The complete variable domain, with remaining parts taken from reference TRBV7-2 and TRBJ2-5, reads GAGVSQSPSNKVTEKGKDVELRCDPISGHTALYWYRQSLGQGLEFLIYFQGNSAPDKSGLPSDRFSAERTGGSVSTLTIQRTQQEDSAVYLCASSLALVAVQETQYFGPGTRLLVL.

In this sample, this clonotype turned up many times. The rearrangement joins TRBV6-4 to TRBJ2-1; possibly TRBD1 or TRBD2 for D (5 bases each). Looked up from germline, CDR1 is MRHNA and CDR2 is SNTAGT. The V and J ends lost 4 bases and 10 bases respectively, with 14 bases between them. This CDR3 spans 13 amino acids. The CDR3 reads CASSALGRGEQFF. CDR3 bases: TGTGCCAGCAGTGCGTTGGGGCGCGGGGAGCAGTTCTTC.

This clonotype occurred a few times. The rearrangement uses TRBV5-1 and TRBJ1-1; 8 bases are shared with TRBD1. The CDR3 contains 15 residues. V lost 0 bases, J lost 1 base, and 2 bases stayed unmatched. Germline CDR1 reads SGHRS; CDR2 reads YFSETQ. The CDR3 sequence is CASSLETGANTEAFF. The CDR3 DNA reads TGCGCCAGCAGCTTGGAGACAGGGGCGAACACTGAAGCTTTCTTT. The full variable domain, rest sourced from reference TRBV5-1 and TRBJ1-1, is KAGVTQTPRYLIKTRGQQVTLSCSPISGHRSVSWYQQTPGQGLQFLFEYFSETQRNKGNFPGRFSGRQFSNSRSEMNVSTLELGDSALYLCASSLETGANTEAFFGQGTRLTVV.

A remark on this clonotype: A single base separates this from a much larger clone, so it may be a read error. The chain employs TRBV18 and TRBJ2-1; possibly TRBD1 for D (5 bases). Germline CDR1 reads KGHSH; CDR2 reads LQKENI. This CDR3 region has 12 residues. Here the CDR3 DNA reads TGTGTCAGCGCGTTTCAGGGTAATGAGCAGTTCTTC. Its protein product is CVSAFQGNEQFF.

This clonotype was counted at least ten times. This chain joins TRBV7-9 and TRBJ2-2, with D maybe TRBD2 (5 bases). V was clipped by 2 bases and J by 3 bases, with 10 bases between them. CDR3 length equals 15 residues. The germline CDR1 and CDR2 sequences are SEHNR and FQNEAQ (reference sequence). The CDR3 reads CASSLSREYTGELFF. CDR3 sequence (DNA): TGTGCCAGCAGCTTATCTCGGGAATACACCGGGGAGCTGTTTTTT.

With regard to this clonotype: Lacking the conserved final phenylalanine or tryptophan, this CDR3 likely reflects a read error. Because the CDR3's place on the DNA is in doubt, the DNA is left out and the CDR3 is given as listed by TCRdb. The chain links TRBV6-5 to TRBJ2-2; TRBD1, the D gene given by the table, was not confirmed from the DNA. The CDR3 comprises 12 residues, both ends counted. Germline CDR1 reads MNHEY; CDR2 reads SVGAGI. The CDR3: CASRPDRGQLSL.

This clonotype was detected ten times or more. The CDR3 bases are TGCAGCGTTGAAGACAAAACCTATGGCTACACCTTC. Amino acids: CSVEDKTYGYTF. The chain links TRBV29-1 to TRBJ1-2; D is unclear. The CDR3 has 12 residues. Germline lookup yields CDR1 SQVTM and CDR2 ANQGSEA. Trimming took off 0 bases at V and 4 bases at J, with 6 bases between the two ends.

This clonotype came up many times. The chain combines TRBV4-2 with TRBJ2-1; 9 positions match TRBD2. The J segment lost 2 bases and the V segment lost 0 bases, leaving 8 bases of the junction unmatched. The germline gives CDR1 LGHNA, CDR2 YNFKEQ. The CDR3 spans 18 residues. The CDR3 bases are TGTGCCAGCAGCCAAGAGTTGGGCGGCGGGAGGGCCTACAATGAGCAGTTCTTC. This translates into CASSQELGGGRAYNEQFF.

This clonotype came up many times. The rearrangement uses TRBV12-3 or TRBV12-4 and TRBJ2-1; 7 positions match TRBD2. CDR3 length equals 13 residues. V trimming: 5 bases; J trimming: 13 bases; junction bases outside the gene matches: 11. The CDR3 region has the DNA TGTGCCAGCAGTCGGGCCGCGGGGACTACTCAGTTCTTC. It specifies CASSRAAGTTQFF.

V usage is TRBV12-3 or TRBV12-4 and J usage is TRBJ1-1, with unresolved D. V was pared by 5 bases and J by 0 bases, with 10 bases between. The CDR3 runs 14 residues. The DNA for the CDR3 is TGTGCCAGCAGTCTGACAAGAATGAACACTGAAGCTTTCTTT. Amino acids: CASSLTRMNTEAFF.

As regards this clonotype: Just one base apart from a much larger clone, this may be a read error. This chain joins TRBV7-9 and TRBJ2-1, with 11 bases lining up with TRBD1. CDR3 length: 15 residues. Per germline, CDR1 SEHNR and CDR2 FQNEAQ (reference sequence). The CDR3 is CAGSSVDRGRNEQFF. The DNA of the CDR3 is TGTGCCGGCAGCTCGGTGGACAGGGGGCGCAATGAGCAGTTCTTC.

This clonotype was picked up many times. V is TRBV12-3 or TRBV12-4 and J is TRBJ2-7; no reliable D call. V lost 5 bases and J 6 bases, leaving 17 bases between the germline ends. The CDR3 sequence is 14 residues long. The DNA for the CDR3 is TGTGCCAGCAGTCCCCAAGGCTCAGGTGTCGAGCAGTACTTC. As protein: CASSPQGSGVEQYF.

There are many counts of this clonotype. This chain joins TRBV11-2 and TRBJ2-7; 8 positions match TRBD1. From germline, CDR1 is SGHAT and CDR2 FQNNGV. Trimming at V came to 4 bases and at J to 2 bases, leaving 7 bases not matched to a gene. CDR3 length: 15 residues. The CDR3 reads CASSSGDRFTYEQYF. The CDR3 DNA reads as TGTGCCAGCAGCTCCGGGGACAGGTTCACCTACGAGCAGTACTTC.

This clonotype has a handful of counts. This CDR3 is CASSLFPGTPLGDTQYF. The CDR3 coding sequence is TGTGCCAGCAGTTTATTCCCCGGGACACCATTAGGGGATACGCAGTATTTT. J is TRBJ2-3 and V is TRBV28, with a possible D match to TRBD1 (6 bases). This CDR3 spans 17 amino acids. Germline values: CDR1 MDHEN, CDR2 SYDVKM. Trimming removed 1 base at V and 6 bases at J, with 20 bases between. Together with reference TRBV28 and TRBJ2-3, the CDR3 gives the full variable domain: DVKVTQSSRYLVKRTGEKVFLECVQDMDHENMFWYRQDPGLGLRLIYFSYDVKMKEKGDIPEGYSVSREKKERFSLILESASTNQTSMYLCASSLFPGTPLGDTQYFGPGTRLTVL.

This clonotype was found many times. The chain links TRBV20-1 to TRBJ2-1; 10 bases are a match to TRBD2. Germline V gene lookup returns CDR1 DFQATT and CDR2 SNEGSKA (reference sequence). After removal of 1 base from V and 5 bases from J, the junction contained 5 bases not matched to a gene. This CDR3 has 15 amino acids. The CDR3 DNA reads as TGCAGTGCTAGAGTTCCTAGCGGGAGCAACAATGAGCAGTTCTTC. It specifies CSARVPSGSNNEQFF.